A selection of T cell receptor beta chains follows, all from one sample in a study of blood T cell repertoires in COVID-19. Here immunoSEQ multiplex PCR was the method, and the copy in TCRdb shows in-frame clones only, minus some. The table records just under 350,000 clones, 65% to 85% of them present only once. Sequenced: peripheral blood. These receptors all come from a man aged 25 to 40 with active or convalescent COVID-19. Each CDR3 is given with its conserved first and last residue. Each record gives: D gene, clone size, J gene, V gene, CDR3 DNA, CDR3 protein. A D gene is named only where the DNA matches it firmly. The size of a clone is reported for some rows only, either as once, few or many, or as a class for expanded clones.

d_call: .; clone_size: .; j_call: TRBJ2-7; v_call: TRBV5-1; cdr3_nt: TGCGCCAGCAGCTTGTTTGACGGAGGGAGTTCCGAGCAGTACTTC; cdr3_aa: CASSLFDGGSSEQYF
d_call: .; clone_size: .; j_call: TRBJ1-1; v_call: TRBV7-3; cdr3_nt: TGTGCCAGCAGCCCCTCGGTCCGGACTGAAGCTTTCTTT; cdr3_aa: CASSPSVRTEAFF
d_call: .; clone_size: once; j_call: TRBJ1-4; v_call: TRBV4-2; cdr3_nt: TGTGCCAGCAGCCAAGGAATGGAAAGGGGGTTATTGAGGGAAAAACTGTTTTTT; cdr3_aa: CASSQGMERGLLREKLFF
d_call: TRBD1; clone_size: .; j_call: TRBJ2-3; v_call: TRBV30; cdr3_nt: TGTGCCTGGGGACAGGGGGCGGCCACAGATACGCAGTATTTT; cdr3_aa: CAWGQGAATDTQYF
d_call: TRBD2; clone_size: few; j_call: TRBJ2-2; v_call: TRBV9; cdr3_nt: TGTGCCAGCAGCTTCCGGACTAGCGGGGCAAACACCGGGGAGCTGTTTTTT; cdr3_aa: CASSFRTSGANTGELFF
d_call: TRBD1; clone_size: .; j_call: TRBJ2-7; v_call: TRBV19; cdr3_nt: TGTGCCAGTAGCGAGGGACAGGGTATCGAGCAGTACTTC; cdr3_aa: CASSEGQGIEQYF
d_call: .; clone_size: many; j_call: TRBJ1-2; v_call: TRBV5-1; cdr3_nt: TGCGCCAGCAGCTTGGCCAGGCAGGGATTAGGAGGCTACACCTTC; cdr3_aa: CASSLARQGLGGYTF
d_call: TRBD2; clone_size: .; j_call: TRBJ2-3; v_call: TRBV6-5; cdr3_nt: TGTGCCAGCACCGGTTCTAGCGGATTCACAGATACGCAGTATTTT; cdr3_aa: CASTGSSGFTDTQYF
d_call: .; clone_size: .; j_call: TRBJ2-7; v_call: TRBV5-1; cdr3_nt: TGCGCCAGCAGCTATTACCCGCAGACCTACGAGCAGTACTTC; cdr3_aa: CASSYYPQTYEQYF
d_call: .; clone_size: .; j_call: TRBJ1-6; v_call: TRBV5-6; cdr3_nt: TGTGCCAGCAGTCCACAGGGCTTTAATTCACCCCTCCACTTT; cdr3_aa: CASSPQGFNSPLHF
d_call: TRBD1; clone_size: .; j_call: TRBJ2-3; v_call: TRBV19; cdr3_nt: TGTGCCAGTAGGGGACAGGGGCGAGGCACAGATACGCAGTATTTT; cdr3_aa: CASRGQGRGTDTQYF
d_call: TRBD1; clone_size: .; j_call: TRBJ1-2; v_call: TRBV27; cdr3_nt: TGTGCCAGCAGTCCAGACAGGGTTAAAGGCTACACCTTC; cdr3_aa: CASSPDRVKGYTF
d_call: TRBD2; clone_size: .; j_call: TRBJ2-1; v_call: TRBV5-1; cdr3_nt: TGCGCCAGCAGCGTCAGCGGGAACTCCTACAATGAGCAGTTCTTC; cdr3_aa: CASSVSGNSYNEQFF
d_call: TRBD1; clone_size: .; j_call: TRBJ2-4; v_call: TRBV29-1; cdr3_nt: TGCAGGCCGTGGGACAGGGCCTTAAACGAAAACATTCAGTACTTC; cdr3_aa: CRPWDRALNENIQYF
d_call: .; clone_size: .; j_call: TRBJ2-5; v_call: TRBV7-9; cdr3_nt: TGTGCCAGCAAGGGTTTCGGCGGGATACAAGAGACCCAGTACTTC; cdr3_aa: CASKGFGGIQETQYF
d_call: TRBD2; clone_size: .; j_call: TRBJ2-1; v_call: TRBV27; cdr3_nt: TGTGCCAGCAGTTCAAACGGGGCGGGAGAAAGTGAGCAGTTCTTC; cdr3_aa: CASSSNGAGESEQFF
d_call: TRBD2; clone_size: .; j_call: TRBJ2-3; v_call: TRBV4-3; cdr3_nt: TGCGCCAGCAGCCAAGAGAACGCGGGAGCGCCAGATACGCAGTATTTT; cdr3_aa: CASSQENAGAPDTQYF
d_call: TRBD2; clone_size: .; j_call: TRBJ2-7; v_call: TRBV18; cdr3_nt: TGTGCCAGCTCACCCCGGGAGGGCTACGAGCAGTACTTC; cdr3_aa: CASSPREGYEQYF
d_call: TRBD2; clone_size: .; j_call: TRBJ2-2; v_call: TRBV7-6; cdr3_nt: TGTGCCAGCAGTCTTACTAGCGCTAACACCGGGGAGCTGTTTTTT; cdr3_aa: CASSLTSANTGELFF
d_call: .; clone_size: once; j_call: TRBJ1-4; v_call: TRBV11-3; cdr3_nt: TGTGCCAGCAGCTTAGATCCAGGGAACAGTGAAAAACTGTTTTTT; cdr3_aa: CASSLDPGNSEKLFF
d_call: .; clone_size: .; j_call: TRBJ2-3; v_call: TRBV11-3; cdr3_nt: TGTGCCAGCAGCTTAGTGTCGTGGGCAAATACGCAGTATTTT; cdr3_aa: CASSLVSWANTQYF
d_call: .; clone_size: .; j_call: TRBJ2-5; v_call: TRBV5-1; cdr3_nt: TGCGCCAGCAGCTTGGACAGGGCTCAGCCCTACTTC; cdr3_aa: CASSLDRAQPYF
d_call: TRBD2; clone_size: .; j_call: TRBJ2-5; v_call: TRBV9; cdr3_nt: TGTGCCAGCAGCGTAGGGGTAGCGGGAGTGGGAGAGACCCAGTACTTC; cdr3_aa: CASSVGVAGVGETQYF
d_call: TRBD2; clone_size: .; j_call: TRBJ2-5; v_call: TRBV7-3; cdr3_nt: TGTGCCAGCAGCGCGGTTGGGAGGGGAGAGACCCAGTACTTC; cdr3_aa: CASSAVGRGETQYF
d_call: .; clone_size: .; j_call: TRBJ1-3; v_call: TRBV7-2; cdr3_nt: TGTGCCAGCAGCCTCCCCGGGGGATCAAATGGAAACACCATATATTTT; cdr3_aa: CASSLPGGSNGNTIYF
d_call: TRBD2; clone_size: .; j_call: TRBJ2-3; v_call: TRBV27; cdr3_nt: TGTGCCAGCAGTGCCGGGACTAGCGGGAAAAGAGATACGCAGTATTTT; cdr3_aa: CASSAGTSGKRDTQYF
d_call: .; clone_size: .; j_call: TRBJ1-2; v_call: TRBV5-3; cdr3_nt: TGTGCCAAAAGGGAGCAGCTGGCGGGGGACTATGGCTACACCTTC; cdr3_aa: CAKREQLAGDYGYTF
d_call: TRBD1; clone_size: .; j_call: TRBJ2-1; v_call: TRBV5-1; cdr3_nt: TGCGCCAGCAGCTTTAACAGGGGAAACAATGAGCAGTTCTTC; cdr3_aa: CASSFNRGNNEQFF
d_call: .; clone_size: .; j_call: TRBJ1-2; v_call: TRBV4-2; cdr3_nt: TGTGCCAGCAGCCTTCTTGGGGAGGATGGCTACACCTTC; cdr3_aa: CASSLLGEDGYTF
d_call: TRBD2; clone_size: .; j_call: TRBJ2-3; v_call: TRBV7-2; cdr3_nt: TGTGCCAGCAGCCGTAAGCGGGGGGGCGGGACAGATACGCAGTATTTT; cdr3_aa: CASSRKRGGGTDTQYF
d_call: .; clone_size: .; j_call: TRBJ2-1; v_call: TRBV5-8; cdr3_nt: TGTGCCAGCGCTAACTCCTTTGGTGCGGGATTCTACAATGAGCAGTTCTTC; cdr3_aa: CASANSFGAGFYNEQFF
d_call: TRBD1; clone_size: .; j_call: TRBJ2-7; v_call: TRBV4-1; cdr3_nt: TGCGCCAGCAGCCAACCGACGACAGGGGGCTACGAGCAGTACTTC; cdr3_aa: CASSQPTTGGYEQYF
d_call: TRBD1; clone_size: .; j_call: TRBJ1-4; v_call: TRBV28; cdr3_nt: TGTGCCAGCAGCCATGACAGGGGCTCAACTAATGAAAAACTGTTTTTT; cdr3_aa: CASSHDRGSTNEKLFF
d_call: TRBD2; clone_size: .; j_call: TRBJ2-3; v_call: TRBV7-2; cdr3_nt: TGTGCTAGCAGCTTAGTAGCGGGAGGGTGGGGGGATACGCAGTATTTT; cdr3_aa: CASSLVAGGWGDTQYF
d_call: TRBD2; clone_size: .; j_call: TRBJ2-7; v_call: TRBV7-2; cdr3_nt: TGTGCCAGCAGCCCGAGCGGGGGCTACGAGCAGTACTTC; cdr3_aa: CASSPSGGYEQYF
d_call: .; clone_size: .; j_call: TRBJ1-5; v_call: TRBV6-1; cdr3_nt: TGTGCCAGCAGTGACTATCTCTTTGCTAGCAATCAGCCCCAGCATTTT; cdr3_aa: CASSDYLFASNQPQHF
d_call: TRBD2; clone_size: .; j_call: TRBJ2-1; v_call: TRBV6-2/TRBV6-3; cdr3_nt: TGTGCCAGCAGTTTCATACTAGCGGTTAGCAGCTCCTACAATGAGCAGTTCTTC; cdr3_aa: CASSFILAVSSSYNEQFF
d_call: TRBD1; clone_size: .; j_call: TRBJ1-2; v_call: TRBV4-2; cdr3_nt: TGTGCCAGCAGCCCGGACAGGGCCCCCGGCTATGGCTACACCTTC; cdr3_aa: CASSPDRAPGYGYTF
d_call: .; clone_size: .; j_call: TRBJ2-3; v_call: TRBV18; cdr3_nt: TGTGCCAGCTCACTCGGACAGACCGTCACAGATACGCAGTATTTT; cdr3_aa: CASSLGQTVTDTQYF
d_call: .; clone_size: .; j_call: TRBJ1-2; v_call: TRBV9; cdr3_nt: TGTGCCAGCAGCGAGGGGGGGTTTAACTATGGCTACACCTTC; cdr3_aa: CASSEGGFNYGYTF
d_call: TRBD1; clone_size: .; j_call: TRBJ2-7; v_call: TRBV25-1; cdr3_nt: TGTGCCAGCAGGACAGGGGGCTCCTACGAGCAGTACTTC; cdr3_aa: CASRTGGSYEQYF
d_call: .; clone_size: .; j_call: TRBJ2-3; v_call: TRBV6-2/TRBV6-3; cdr3_nt: TGTGCCAGCAGTTATAGTTCCGACACCCGGTTGGATACGCAGTATTTT; cdr3_aa: CASSYSSDTRLDTQYF
d_call: TRBD2; clone_size: .; j_call: TRBJ2-3; v_call: TRBV10-2; cdr3_nt: TGCGCCAGCAGTGCTCTAGCGGACAGCACAGATACGCAGTATTTT; cdr3_aa: CASSALADSTDTQYF
d_call: TRBD2; clone_size: .; j_call: TRBJ2-2; v_call: TRBV9; cdr3_nt: TGTGCCAGCAGCCCCACGCTAGCGGGAGGGCCGACCGGGGAGCTGTTTTTT; cdr3_aa: CASSPTLAGGPTGELFF
d_call: .; clone_size: .; j_call: TRBJ1-6; v_call: TRBV2; cdr3_nt: TGTGCCAGCTGCGGGAGCTCCTATAATTCACCCCTCCACTTT; cdr3_aa: CASCGSSYNSPLHF